Listed below are T cell receptor beta chains from one sample, sequenced in a study of regulatory T cells in long-lasting Graves disease. From the multiplex PCR reads, TCRdb called clonotypes with MiXCR, one entry per CDR3 protein. The data hold hundreds of thousands of distinct CDR3 sequences, with 15% to 20% observed a single time. Sequences were derived from peripheral blood mononuclear cells (PBMCs), sampled at new diagnosis, from a patient treated with antithyroid drugs. Receptors originate from a female donor with Graves disease. Each CDR3 is given with its conserved first and last residue. The order of the fields is J gene, V gene, CDR3 protein.

J: TRBJ1-2
V: TRBV6-6
CDR3: CASSYSGLRDYGCTF

J: TRBJ2-5
V: TRBV12-3/TRBV12-4
CDR3: CASRDRLGETQYF

J: TRBJ2-5
V: TRBV2
CDR3: CASRARVAGEETQYF

J: TRBJ2-7
V: TRBV27
CDR3: CASSFWDRVDEQYF

J: TRBJ1-1
V: TRBV12-3/TRBV12-4
CDR3: CASAGDRVYVGAFF

J: TRBJ2-5
V: TRBV11-2
CDR3: CASTGTPGETQYF

J: TRBJ2-1
V: TRBV7-3
CDR3: CASSSAPGQANEQFF

J: TRBJ2-7
V: TRBV5-1
CDR3: CASSLADRTYEQYF

J: TRBJ1-1
V: TRBV24-1
CDR3: CATSDGLTEAFF

J: TRBJ2-1
V: TRBV29-1
CDR3: CSVEDSVRNEQFF

J: TRBJ2-7
V: TRBV18
CDR3: CASSPSSFEQYF

J: TRBJ2-3
V: TRBV12-3/TRBV12-4
CDR3: CASSLASGSTDTQYF

J: TRBJ2-1
V: TRBV20-1
CDR3: CSASLRREGLDEQFF

J: TRBJ2-3
V: TRBV25-1
CDR3: CASSESGHPRPQYF

J: TRBJ1-5
V: TRBV4-1
CDR3: CASSQWDSRNQPQHF

J: TRBJ2-4
V: TRBV12-3/TRBV12-4
CDR3: CASSLAQNIQYF

J: TRBJ1-1
V: TRBV6-5
CDR3: CASSYLGTVNTEAFF

J: TRBJ2-3
V: TRBV6-1
CDR3: CASSELRADTQYF

J: TRBJ2-1
V: TRBV12-3/TRBV12-4
CDR3: CASRLAGRDNEQFF

J: TRBJ2-2
V: TRBV12-3/TRBV12-4
CDR3: CASSAQGVGELFF

J: TRBJ1-4
V: TRBV11-2
CDR3: CASSDSSLKLFF

J: TRBJ2-2
V: TRBV28
CDR3: CASSMTAGGGTGELFF

J: TRBJ2-3
V: TRBV10-3
CDR3: CAISESGGRTDTQYF

J: TRBJ2-3
V: TRBV11-2
CDR3: CASSLSGPIPQYF

J: TRBJ2-1
V: TRBV12-3/TRBV12-4
CDR3: CASSFWVLGREQFF

J: TRBJ2-5
V: TRBV24-1
CDR3: CATSDLGLAGETQYF

J: TRBJ2-2
V: TRBV20-1
CDR3: CSARDMGGGGTGELFF

J: TRBJ2-5
V: TRBV9
CDR3: CASSVLAGVGIQETQYF

J: TRBJ1-2
V: TRBV2
CDR3: CASILGNGYTF

J: TRBJ2-7
V: TRBV7-6
CDR3: CASSPNPGSAAEQYF

J: TRBJ2-1
V: TRBV9
CDR3: CASSVGISGRDDNEQFF

J: TRBJ2-7
V: TRBV5-1
CDR3: CASSKAGGDEQYF

J: TRBJ2-3
V: TRBV12-3/TRBV12-4
CDR3: CASRVLAGSNSDTQYF

J: TRBJ2-5
V: TRBV6-1
CDR3: CASTRARGQEGKTQYF

J: TRBJ1-2
V: TRBV10-3
CDR3: CAISDQILNYGYTF

J: TRBJ2-2
V: TRBV4-1
CDR3: CASSREGPWTGELFF

J: TRBJ1-2
V: TRBV3-1
CDR3: CASSRGLRGNVNYGYTF

J: TRBJ2-1
V: TRBV19
CDR3: CASSISDPRVGYNEQFF

J: TRBJ1-5
V: TRBV28
CDR3: CASTTGAGQPQHF

J: TRBJ2-5
V: TRBV28
CDR3: CASSLLQGRETQYF

J: TRBJ2-3
V: TRBV5-1
CDR3: CASSRERETDTQYF

J: TRBJ2-2
V: TRBV9
CDR3: CASSPSNSNTGELFF

J: TRBJ1-2
V: TRBV10-3
CDR3: CAISDAVGSSDYGYTF

J: TRBJ1-2
V: TRBV27
CDR3: CASSFGQGANYGYTF

J: TRBJ2-3
V: TRBV7-9
CDR3: CASSLVGREPDTDTQYF

J: TRBJ2-1
V: TRBV27
CDR3: CATRFGQSSYNEQFF

J: TRBJ2-7
V: TRBV27
CDR3: CASSLSGRTSETYEQYF

J: TRBJ2-3
V: TRBV10-3
CDR3: CAISERASTDTQYF

J: TRBJ2-4
V: TRBV5-4
CDR3: CASSSTGGIPYF

J: TRBJ1-2
V: TRBV20-1
CDR3: CSARDLGPNYGYTF

J: TRBJ1-2
V: TRBV6-2/TRBV6-3
CDR3: CASSYSSEGSYTF

J: TRBJ2-5
V: TRBV7-6
CDR3: CASSPWEGETQYF

J: TRBJ2-1
V: TRBV30
CDR3: CAWSWGLAGGNEQFF

J: TRBJ2-7
V: TRBV10-3
CDR3: CAISESATSSSYEQYF

J: TRBJ2-7
V: TRBV6-1
CDR3: CASGRYSGSYEQYF

J: TRBJ2-7
V: TRBV18
CDR3: CASSPSRGGGDEQYF

J: TRBJ1-2
V: TRBV9
CDR3: CASSVEPTRANYGYTF